The T cell receptor beta chain under discussion was sequenced for a study of cytomegalovirus exposure and HLA in healthy donors. The overall study: Within the Caucasian-associated ancestry cluster were under 85% of the 300 to 450 genotyped donors.

PCR was performed using 60 Vbeta and 13 Jbeta primers. The protocol was immunoSEQ multiplex PCR, while the TCRdb copy is restricted to in-frame clones and leaves out a portion. Of some 160,000 clones listed, 80% to 85% are singletons. From germline, CDR1 is SQVTM and CDR2 ANQGSEA. The CDR3 has 14 residues. V was pared by 6 bases and J by 5 bases, with 19 bases between. Sequencing was carried out using PBMCs. The gene calls are TRBV29-1 and TRBJ1-1, with D maybe TRBD1 (6 bases). This receptor was taken from a woman younger than 30 in good health and CMV-seronegative. This CDR3 reads CSVSGGGRGTEAFF. As DNA, the CDR3 is TGCAGCGTGAGCGGGGGGGGGCGCGGGACTGAAGCTTTCTTT.